This T cell receptor beta chain was captured in a study of blood T cell repertoires in COVID-19. Study in general: T cells, B-cell-depleted T cells, or PBMCs supplied cDNA or gDNA.

This clone has only one observation. V lost 0 bases and J lost 8, with 17 bases in between. Germline CDR1 reads SGDLS; CDR2 reads YYNGEE. The CDR3 is 16 amino acids. Individuals drawn from approximately 26 US areas were about 18 to 100 years old. Cohorts were based on clinical histories the participants reported. Original processing methods: For nucleated cells, counts were estimated from reference gene primer amplification. Method: immunoSEQ multiplex PCR; TCRdb's copy keeps in-frame clones and lacks some. V, J and clone size were drawn from that table, and D and trimming were deduced from the DNA. The sample lists 210,000 or so clones; approximately 80% were seen once.

Sequencing input: PBMCs or T cells enriched from blood (not recorded which). The receptor comes from a woman aged 40 to 49 with acute COVID-19. The V and J genes are TRBV9 and TRBJ1-4; possibly TRBD1 for D (6 bases). The chain's CDR3 is CASSVAHGGAAEKLFF. DNA for the CDR3: TGTGCCAGCAGCGTAGCTCATGGGGGGGCAGCGGAAAAACTGTTTTTT.